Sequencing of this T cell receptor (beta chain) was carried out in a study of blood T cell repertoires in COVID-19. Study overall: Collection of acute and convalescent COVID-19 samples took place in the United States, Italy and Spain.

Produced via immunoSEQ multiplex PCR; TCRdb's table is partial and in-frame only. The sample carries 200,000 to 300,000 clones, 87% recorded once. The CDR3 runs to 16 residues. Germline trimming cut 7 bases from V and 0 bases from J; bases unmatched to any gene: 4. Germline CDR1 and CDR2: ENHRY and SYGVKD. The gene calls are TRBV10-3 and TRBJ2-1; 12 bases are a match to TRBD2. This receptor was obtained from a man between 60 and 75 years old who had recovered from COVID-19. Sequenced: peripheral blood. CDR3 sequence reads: CAITPSGGASYNEQFF. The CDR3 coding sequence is TGTGCCATCACCCCTAGCGGGGGGGCCTCCTACAATGAGCAGTTCTTC.